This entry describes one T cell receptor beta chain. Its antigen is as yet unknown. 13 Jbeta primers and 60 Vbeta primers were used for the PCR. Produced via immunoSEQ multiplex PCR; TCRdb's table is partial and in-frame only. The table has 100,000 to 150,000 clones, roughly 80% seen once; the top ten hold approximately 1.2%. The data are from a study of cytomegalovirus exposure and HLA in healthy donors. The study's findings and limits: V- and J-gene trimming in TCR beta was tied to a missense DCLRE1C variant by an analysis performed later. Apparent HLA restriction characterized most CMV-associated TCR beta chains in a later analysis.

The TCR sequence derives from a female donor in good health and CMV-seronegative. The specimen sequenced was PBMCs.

The CDR3 spells CASSSLAGAEREQFF. Here the CDR3 DNA reads TGTGCCAGCAGCTCTCTAGCGGGAGCTGAGAGGGAGCAGTTCTTC. J is TRBJ2-1 and V is TRBV5-4, with 10 bases identical to TRBD2. The V gene end was trimmed by 3 bases and the J gene end by 10 bases; junction bases not matched to a gene: 10. There are 15 residues in the CDR3. From germline, CDR1 is SGHNT and CDR2 YYREEE (reference sequence).